A few counts support the clone carrying this T cell receptor beta chain. The target antigen is unknown. This record belongs to a study of blood T cells in healthy people across ages. Donors were systemically healthy Caucasian individuals from Russia aged about 6 to 95 years. Isolation of PBMCs gave at least 7 million cells per sample. Study-wide findings and caveats: Diversity estimates from one million T cells were considered underestimates.

The second PCR ran about 6 to 12 cycles with a sample-barcoded 5' primer and J-beta primers. Paired-end reads containing CDR3 totaled no fewer than 3 million for each sample. TCRdb re-called the 5' RACE reads through MiXCR, storing one row per CDR3 protein. The table includes hundreds of thousands of distinct CDR3 sequences, roughly 31% detected once. V was clipped by 5 bases and J by 5 bases, with 12 bases between them. CDR3 size: 14 residues. Germline CDR1 and CDR2: SGHTA and FQGNSA. The genes are TRBV7-2 and TRBJ1-4, with D unclear. The sequence came from a woman older than 75 in good health. Sequences were obtained from blood. The CDR3 protein is CASSAESGNEKLFF. CDR3 DNA: TGTGCCAGCAGCGCCGAATCTGGGAATGAAAAACTGTTTTTT.